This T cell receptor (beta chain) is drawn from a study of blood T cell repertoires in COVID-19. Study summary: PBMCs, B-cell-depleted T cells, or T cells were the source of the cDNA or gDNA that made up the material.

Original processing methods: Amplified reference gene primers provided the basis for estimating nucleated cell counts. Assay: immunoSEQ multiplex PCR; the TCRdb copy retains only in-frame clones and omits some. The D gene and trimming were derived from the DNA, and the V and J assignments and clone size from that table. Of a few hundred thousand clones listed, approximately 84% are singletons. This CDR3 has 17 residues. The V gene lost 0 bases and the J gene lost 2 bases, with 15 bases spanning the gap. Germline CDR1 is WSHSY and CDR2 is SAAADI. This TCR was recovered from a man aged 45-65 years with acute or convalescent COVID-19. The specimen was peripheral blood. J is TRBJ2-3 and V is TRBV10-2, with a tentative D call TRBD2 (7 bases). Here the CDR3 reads CASSESGTGGPTDTQYF. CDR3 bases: TGCGCCAGCAGTGAGTCGGGAACGGGGGGCCCCACAGATACGCAGTATTTT.